Listed here is a single T cell receptor beta chain. Germline CDR1 reads SGDLS; CDR2 reads YYNGEE. The CDR3 has 16 residues. Germline trimming cut 3 bases from V and 0 bases from J; bases unmatched to any gene: 1. The data are from a study of cytomegalovirus exposure and HLA in healthy donors. Clones were read by immunoSEQ multiplex PCR, and TCRdb kept only the in-frame ones, dropping some. The repertoire consists of 67,000 or so clones, with 94% occurring once and the leading ten covering more than 1.2%. The source material was PBMCs. The rearrangement uses TRBV9 and TRBJ2-2; 11 bases are shared with TRBD2. The receptor was isolated from a man between 18 and 29 years old in good health and CMV-seropositive. The CDR3 spells CASSGSGRANTGELFF. CDR3 coding DNA: TGTGCCAGCAGCGGTAGCGGGAGGGCGAACACCGGGGAGCTGTTTTTT.